These T cell receptor beta chains were read from a single sample in a study of blood T cell repertoires in COVID-19. Generated by immunoSEQ multiplex PCR, the TCRdb table keeps only in-frame clones and is missing some. In the table there are 110,000 to 150,000 clones, around 90% of which are singletons. The material sequenced was peripheral blood. These receptors all come from a man in his 70s with acute or convalescent COVID-19. CDR3s include the opening cysteine and the closing phenylalanine or tryptophan. A D gene is named only where the DNA matches it firmly. Clone size is shown for a subset of rows, as once, few, many or a class of expanded clone.

V	size	J	D	CDR3	DNA
TRBV5-1	.	TRBJ1-1	TRBD1	CASSSGQGNTEAFF	TGCGCCAGCAGCAGTGGACAGGGAAACACTGAAGCTTTCTTT
TRBV5-1	once	TRBJ1-6	.	CASSLNSRSDSPLHF	TGCGCCAGCAGCTTGAACTCCCGTTCGGATTCACCCCTCCACTTT
TRBV19	.	TRBJ2-2	TRBD2	CASSIGLAGGKHTGELFF	TGTGCCAGTAGTATCGGGCTAGCGGGGGGGAAACACACCGGGGAGCTGTTTTTT
TRBV12-3/TRBV12-4	once	TRBJ1-1	TRBD1	CASSWTGTTEAFF	TGTGCCAGCAGTTGGACAGGGACCACTGAAGCTTTCTTT
TRBV27	.	TRBJ2-7	.	CASSPDGRGYYEQYF	TGTGCCAGCAGTCCAGACGGCAGGGGATACTACGAGCAGTACTTC
TRBV7-3	.	TRBJ2-5	TRBD2	CASSPTGRGETQYF	TGTGCCAGCAGCCCCACCGGGAGGGGAGAGACCCAGTACTTC
TRBV10-1	.	TRBJ2-2	TRBD1	CASSANRGKDTGELFF	TGCGCCAGCAGTGCTAACAGGGGGAAAGACACCGGGGAGCTGTTTTTT
TRBV7-5	.	TRBJ2-3	.	CVRSHWRYADTQYF	TGTGTCAGAAGCCATTGGAGGTACGCAGATACGCAGTATTTT
TRBV2	.	TRBJ2-7	TRBD2	CATRLATSYEQYF	TGTGCCACCAGACTAGCGACTTCCTACGAGCAGTACTTC
TRBV7-2	.	TRBJ2-7	TRBD2	CASSLNPGLAGGFSYEQYF	TGTGCCAGCAGCTTAAATCCGGGACTAGCGGGGGGCTTCAGCTACGAGCAGTACTTC
TRBV12-5	.	TRBJ2-7	TRBD1	CASGWTGNYEQYF	TGTGCTAGTGGTTGGACAGGGAACTACGAGCAGTACTTC
TRBV4-1	few	TRBJ1-2	.	CASSQLMTANYGYTF	TGCGCCAGCAGCCAACTAATGACAGCTAACTATGGCTACACCTTC
TRBV7-9	few	TRBJ1-6	.	CASSVSPGQDSPLHF	TGTGCCAGCAGCGTAAGCCCCGGTCAAGATTCACCCCTCCACTTT
TRBV9	.	TRBJ2-7	TRBD2	CASSVGLADPHEQYF	TGTGCCAGCAGCGTAGGCCTAGCGGACCCTCACGAGCAGTACTTC
TRBV6-5	.	TRBJ2-3	TRBD2	CASKVSGGRTDTQYF	TGTGCCAGCAAAGTTAGCGGGGGGCGCACAGATACGCAGTATTTT
TRBV27	once	TRBJ2-5	.	CASSPTGIQETQYF	TGTGCCAGCAGTCCAACAGGGATCCAAGAGACCCAGTACTTC
TRBV5-4	.	TRBJ1-1	.	CASNDRRNTEAFF	TGTGCCAGCAACGACAGGAGGAACACTGAAGCTTTCTTT
TRBV7-9	once	TRBJ2-3	.	CASSPGELAGADTQYF	TGTGCCAGCAGCCCGGGGGAACTAGCTGGGGCAGATACGCAGTATTTT
TRBV9	.	TRBJ1-1	TRBD1	CASSDGTGAMNTEAFF	TGTGCCAGCAGCGACGGGACAGGGGCCATGAACACTGAAGCTTTCTTT
TRBV7-9	.	TRBJ2-7	.	CASSRDFYEQYF	TGTGCCAGCAGCCGGGACTTCTACGAGCAGTACTTC
TRBV6-5	.	TRBJ1-1	.	CASSYIGNTEAFF	TGTGCCAGCAGTTATATCGGGAACACTGAAGCTTTCTTT
TRBV18	.	TRBJ2-5	.	CASSRPASPETQYF	TGTGCCAGCTCCCGACCGGCTAGCCCAGAGACCCAGTACTTC
TRBV9	.	TRBJ2-1	TRBD2	CASSPGRDEQFF	TGTGCCAGCAGTCCTGGGAGGGATGAGCAGTTCTTC
TRBV7-9	.	TRBJ1-2	TRBD1	CASRRTGDSGGYTF	TGTGCCAGCAGACGGACAGGGGATTCAGGCGGCTACACCTTC
TRBV11-2	.	TRBJ2-1	TRBD2	CASSLGGSSYNEQFF	TGTGCCAGCAGCTTAGGCGGGAGCTCCTACAATGAGCAGTTCTTC
TRBV30	.	TRBJ1-5	TRBD1	CAWRRGQGSNQPQHF	TGTGCCTGGCGACGGGGACAGGGGAGCAATCAGCCCCAGCATTTT
TRBV19	once	TRBJ2-3	.	CASGLGGDTQYF	TGTGCCAGTGGTTTGGGAGGAGATACGCAGTATTTT
TRBV25-1	.	TRBJ1-6	TRBD1	CASRPGTVGPLHF	TGTGCCAGCAGACCAGGGACAGTCGGACCCCTCCACTTT
TRBV6-5	.	TRBJ1-5	.	CASSPRVNQPQHF	TGTGCCAGCAGTCCTCGAGTCAATCAGCCCCAGCATTTT
TRBV11-3	.	TRBJ2-2	.	CASSPTFNGGELFF	TGTGCCAGCAGCCCAACTTTTAACGGCGGGGAGCTGTTTTTT
TRBV25-1	few	TRBJ2-6	.	CASSEAGSSGANVLTF	TGTGCCAGCAGTGAAGCGGGCAGCTCTGGGGCCAACGTCCTGACTTTC
TRBV15	.	TRBJ1-1	.	CATSRPLGRTMNTEAFF	TGTGCCACCAGCAGACCCCTAGGCCGTACTATGAACACTGAAGCTTTCTTT
TRBV2	.	TRBJ1-5	.	CASSSDRDQPQHF	TGTGCCAGCAGTTCAGACAGAGATCAGCCCCAGCATTTT
TRBV18	.	TRBJ2-2	TRBD1	CASSPLGQGDLTGELFF	TGTGCCAGCTCACCTCTCGGACAGGGTGACCTAACCGGGGAGCTGTTTTTT
TRBV5-4	.	TRBJ1-5	TRBD1	CASSLGGGGGGQPQHF	TGTGCCAGCAGCTTGGGTGGAGGGGGCGGTGGTCAGCCCCAGCATTTT
TRBV4-1	.	TRBJ2-7	.	CASSFSAGESYEQYF	TGCGCCAGCAGCTTCTCGGCCGGGGAATCCTACGAGCAGTACTTC
TRBV14	few	TRBJ1-2	.	CASRYRAWYGYTF	TGTGCCAGCAGATACAGGGCATGGTATGGCTACACCTTC
TRBV11-2	.	TRBJ2-3	TRBD2	CASSFRGSGGVGDTQYF	TGTGCCAGCAGCTTTAGGGGTAGCGGGGGGGTAGGAGATACGCAGTATTTT
TRBV2	.	TRBJ1-2	TRBD1	CASSGGQGIYGYTF	TGTGCCAGCAGTGGTGGACAGGGGATCTATGGCTACACCTTC
TRBV7-7	.	TRBJ2-7	.	CASSLAGTSTEQYF	TGTGCCAGCAGCTTGGCCGGGACATCCACCGAGCAGTACTTC
TRBV9	.	TRBJ2-7	TRBD1	CASSVEGQGSYEQYF	TGTGCCAGCAGCGTAGAAGGACAGGGCTCCTACGAGCAGTACTTC
TRBV15	.	TRBJ2-7	.	CATSRDSGDPEQYF	TGTGCCACCAGCAGAGACTCCGGGGATCCCGAGCAGTACTTC
TRBV29-1	once	TRBJ2-7	.	CSVVRGYEQYF	TGCAGCGTTGTTAGAGGGTACGAGCAGTACTTC
TRBV29-1	.	TRBJ1-2	.	CSVEPQGYGYTF	TGCAGCGTTGAACCTCAGGGCTATGGCTACACCTTC
TRBV12-5	.	TRBJ2-2	TRBD2	CASGLVRLAGGTGELFF	TGTGCTAGTGGTTTGGTACGTCTAGCGGGGGGCACCGGGGAGCTGTTTTTT
TRBV5-1	.	TRBJ1-3	TRBD1	CASRPDRGNTIYF	TGCGCCAGCAGACCGGACAGGGGAAACACCATATATTTT
TRBV11-2	.	TRBJ2-1	.	CASSLGPGAYNEQFF	TGTGCCAGCAGCCTAGGGCCAGGGGCCTACAATGAGCAGTTCTTC
TRBV28	.	TRBJ1-2	TRBD1	CASSTPGQGGYGYTF	TGTGCCAGCAGTACTCCGGGACAGGGTGGCTATGGCTACACCTTC
TRBV11-2	.	TRBJ1-2	.	CASSLFREVGYGYTF	TGTGCCAGCAGCTTATTCAGGGAGGTTGGCTATGGCTACACCTTC
TRBV3-1/TRBV3-2	.	TRBJ1-2	.	CASSQDARGNGYTF	TGTGCCAGCAGCCAAGATGCCAGGGGTAATGGCTACACCTTC
TRBV30	.	TRBJ2-6	.	CAWDGSGANVLTF	TGTGCCTGGGACGGCTCTGGGGCCAACGTCCTGACTTTC
TRBV9	once	TRBJ1-3	.	CASSRDNSGNTIYF	TGTGCCAGCAGCCGGGACAACTCTGGAAACACCATATATTTT
TRBV5-6	.	TRBJ1-1	.	CASSVRRGTEAFF	TGTGCCAGCAGCGTCCGCAGGGGCACTGAAGCTTTCTTT
TRBV7-8	.	TRBJ2-7	TRBD2	CASSSLAGGPYEQYF	TGTGCCAGCAGCAGTCTAGCGGGGGGGCCGTACGAGCAGTACTTC
TRBV19	few	TRBJ2-3	TRBD1	CASSLRSDRVAQYF	TGTGCCAGTAGCCTACGATCCGACAGGGTAGCGCAGTATTTT
TRBV5-1	.	TRBJ1-4	TRBD1	CASSKGTGGPYEKLFF	TGCGCCAGCAGCAAAGGGACAGGGGGACCCTATGAAAAACTGTTTTTT
TRBV5-5	.	TRBJ2-5	.	CASSKGLGETQYF	TGTGCCAGCAGCAAGGGACTCGGGGAGACCCAGTACTTC
TRBV28	.	TRBJ1-1	.	CASRLPGQLNTEAFF	TGTGCCAGCAGACTACCTGGACAGCTTAACACTGAAGCTTTCTTT
TRBV19	.	TRBJ2-3	TRBD2	CASGTSGYTDTQYF	TGTGCCAGTGGTACTAGCGGATACACAGATACGCAGTATTTT